Listed below are T cell receptor beta chains from one sample, sequenced in a study of read filtering for tumor transcriptome and immune sequencing. TCRdb called the reads again in MiXCR, with one record for every CDR3 protein. This table holds tens of thousands of distinct CDR3 sequences, roughly 13% found once. Input material: a population of CD138-negative cells sorted from bone marrow. These receptors all stem from a donor aged 40 or over with multiple myeloma. Each CDR3 is given with its conserved first and last residue. The D gene is left open where the match is weak. Rows give clone size only sometimes, using once, few, many, or a class for an expanded clone.

D gene,V gene,J gene,CDR3 length,clone size,CDR3 DNA,CDR3 protein
-,TRBV7-2,TRBJ2-1,15,many,TGTGCCAGCAGCCCGCGACTCGCCCTCTACAATGAGCAGTTCTTC,CASSPRLALYNEQFF
TRBD2,TRBV7-6,TRBJ2-1,15,many,TGTGCCAGCAGCTTAGCGGCGGGGACTAGCAGTGAGCAGTTCTTC,CASSLAAGTSSEQFF
TRBD2,TRBV19,TRBJ2-7,13,many,TGTGCCAGCGGGGGGACCAGCTCCTACGAGCAGTACTTC,CASGGTSSYEQYF
TRBD1,TRBV20-1,TRBJ2-7,13,many,TGCAGTGCTATGACAGGGATTGTTTACGAGCAGTACTTC,CSAMTGIVYEQYF
-,TRBV19,TRBJ2-7,13,many,TGTGCCAGTAGTCTGTTCGGCACCTACGAGCAGTACTTC,CASSLFGTYEQYF
-,TRBV4-2,TRBJ2-7,15,many,TGTGCCAGCAGCCAAGACGGGAGAGGTGACTACGAGCAGTACTTC,CASSQDGRGDYEQYF
-,TRBV28,TRBJ2-5,17,many,TGTGCCAGCAGCCGCGCCTCCAGGTTAGGCTTCCAGAAGACCCAGTACTTC,CASSRASRLGFQKTQYF
-,TRBV11-2,TRBJ1-2,12,few,TGTGCCAGCAGCCCGGAAGGCTATGGCTACACCTTC,CASSPEGYGYTF
TRBD1,TRBV20-1,TRBJ1-4,12,many,TGCAGTGCCCGACAGGGTTTTGAAAAACTGTTTTTT,CSARQGFEKLFF
-,TRBV11-2,TRBJ2-1,13,many,TGTGCCAGCAGCTTATCATCCCCCAATGAGCAGTTCTTC,CASSLSSPNEQFF
TRBD1,TRBV20-1,TRBJ1-5,15,many,TGCAGTGCTAGAGCCGGGACAGGGGCGAGTCAGCCCCAGCATTTT,CSARAGTGASQPQHF
TRBD2,TRBV24-1,TRBJ2-1,15,medium-sized,TGTGCCACCAGTGGTAATAGCGGGATGTACAATGAGCAGTTCTTC,CATSGNSGMYNEQFF
-,TRBV9,TRBJ1-1,13,many,TGTGCCAGCAGCAGGCGACAGAACACTGAAGCTTTCTTT,CASSRRQNTEAFF
-,TRBV7-6,TRBJ2-1,15,medium-sized,TGTGCCAGCAGCTTGGGGCCTGGGGGTGGCAATGAGCAGTTCTTC,CASSLGPGGGNEQFF
-,TRBV5-5,TRBJ2-1,14,many,TGTGCCAGCAGCCTAGGGCAGCCCACCAATGAGCAGTTCTTC,CASSLGQPTNEQFF
TRBD1,TRBV5-6,TRBJ2-3,16,many,TGTGCCAGCAGGGGCGGGACAGGGGGGTTCGAAGATACGCAGTATTTT,CASRGGTGGFEDTQYF
-,TRBV5-1,TRBJ2-5,12,many,TGCGCCAGCAGCCTAACGCGGGAGACCCAGTACTTC,CASSLTRETQYF
TRBD2,TRBV5-1,TRBJ2-1,16,many,TGCGCCAGCAGGGAACCGGGACTAGCGGGGAACAATGAGCAGTTCTTC,CASREPGLAGNNEQFF
-,TRBV7-8,TRBJ2-2,14,-,TGTGCCAGCAGCTTATTGGCCAACACCGGGGAGCTGTTTTTT,CASSLLANTGELFF
-,TRBV29-1,TRBJ2-2,15,many,TGCAGCGCCCGGGGGATGGCTCCTCTCACCGGGGAGCTGTTTTTT,CSARGMAPLTGELFF
TRBD1,TRBV7-2,TRBJ2-3,16,many,TGTGCCAGCAGCCCGGACAGGGGTCTAAGCACAGATACGCAGTATTTT,CASSPDRGLSTDTQYF
TRBD1,TRBV15,TRBJ2-4,15,many,TGTGCCACCAGCAGAGCGAGGACAGGGGGAAACATTCAGTACTTC,CATSRARTGGNIQYF
-,TRBV12-3/TRBV12-4,TRBJ1-5,14,once,TGTGCCAGCAGTTTATTCGGGGCTGAAGATACGCAGCATTTT,CASSLFGAEDTQHF
-,TRBV3-1,TRBJ1-1,16,many,TGTGCCAGCAGCCAAGAAAGAACAGGGATGAGCACTGAAGCTTTCTTT,CASSQERTGMSTEAFF
TRBD1,TRBV5-1,TRBJ2-5,14,many,TGCGCCAGCAGCGTACAGGGGGATGAAGAGACCCAGTACTTC,CASSVQGDEETQYF
-,TRBV7-9,TRBJ1-1,13,many,TGTGCCAGCAGACCCGGGGGTTTCACTGAAGCTTTCTTT,CASRPGGFTEAFF
-,TRBV20-1,TRBJ1-2,13,many,TGCAGTCCCCGAGGAGGGGCAGACTATGGCTACACCTTC,CSPRGGADYGYTF
-,TRBV6-2/TRBV6-3,TRBJ2-1,11,many,TGTGCCAGCAGTCTCGGGACAGAGCAGTTCTTC,CASSLGTEQFF
TRBD1,TRBV6-2/TRBV6-3,TRBJ1-5,12,many,TGTGCCAGCAGGACAGGGAATCAGCCCCAGCATTTT,CASRTGNQPQHF